The sequence of this T cell receptor beta chain was determined in a study of T cell clonotyping in hematopoietic cell transplantation. Sample time point: recipient sample about 28 days before transplant, after cytoreduction. TCRdb keeps only in-frame clones here, not all; method: immunoSEQ multiplex PCR. The sample has about 29,000 clones, 70% to 80% seen once; the top ten hold approximately 6.6%. This receptor was taken from a woman younger than 45 with chronic myeloid leukemia. Some clones in this sample may be carry-over from other donors' samples. The sample consisted of peripheral blood mononuclear cells, taken before stem cell transplant.

The CDR3 protein is CASSVSIAKNIQYF. The CDR3 region has the DNA TGTGCCAGCAGTGTCAGTATAGCCAAAAACATTCAGTACTTC. The V call is TRBV6-1, the J call TRBJ2-4; D is ambiguous. This CDR3 contains 14 residues. Germline V gives CDR1 MNHNS, CDR2 SASEGT. Trimming stripped 4 bases from V and 0 bases from J, with 7 bases between.